These 7 T cell receptor beta chains share one sample of origin, sequenced in a study of metastatic and nonmetastatic thyroid tumors. With MiXCR, TCRdb called clones anew from the PCR reads. The sample includes some 17,000 clones, under 35% seen only once; the top ten take approximately 12%. Patients had received no treatment of any kind before thyroid surgery. The specimen was adjacent normal tissue. All receptors come from a female donor with papillary thyroid cancer or a benign thyroid nodule (not recorded which). Some clones in this sample may be carry-over from other donors' samples.

In this sample, this clone turned up a few times. The CDR3 region is CASSQGGGSSYEQYF. The CDR3 DNA reads as TGCGCCAGCAGCCAAGGTGGGGGGAGTTCCTACGAGCAGTACTTC. The chain couples TRBV4-1 to TRBJ2-7; possible D gene TRBD2, 6 bases. Deletions cut 1 base from V and 1 base from J, with 11 bases between. Germline assignment: CDR1 MGHRA and CDR2 YSYEKL. This CDR3 has 15 amino acids.

The chain couples TRBV20-1 to TRBJ2-7; 8 bases map to TRBD2. The germline CDR1 and CDR2 sequences are DFQATT and SNEGSKA (reference sequence). This CDR3 has 13 amino acids. Trimming removed 2 bases from V and 4 bases from J; junction bases left unmatched: 4. CDR3 amino acids: CSARRTSGYEQYF. CDR3 nucleotides: TGCAGTGCTAGACGAACTAGCGGTTACGAGCAGTACTTC.

This clone occurred once. The chain combines TRBV5-1 with TRBJ2-7; the match to TRBD1 covers 10 bases. The germline CDR1 and CDR2 sequences are SGHRS and YFSETQ. The CDR3 is 13 residues long. After removal of 5 bases from V and 3 bases from J, the junction contained 2 bases not matched to a gene. CDR3 sequence (DNA): TGCGCCAGCAGGCGGGACAGGGGCTACGAGCAGTACTTC. Its translation: CASRRDRGYEQYF.

This clone was observed a handful of times. CDR3 nucleotides: TGTGCCATCAGTGAAGGCGGGAGAGGGGTCACAGATACGCAGTATTTT. This gives the protein CAISEGGRGVTDTQYF. The chain couples TRBV10-3 to TRBJ2-3, with TRBD2 matching over 7 bases. Germline CDR1 reads ENHRY; CDR2 reads SYGVKD. CDR3 length: 16 amino acids. Trimming took 3 bases from V and 2 from J; bases not matched to a gene: 8.

This clone appeared many times. This sequence joins TRBV19 and TRBJ2-1; a weak D match, TRBD1 (5 bases). Germline loops: CDR1 LNHDA, CDR2 SQIVND (reference sequence). Deletions cut 2 bases from V and 5 bases from J, with 10 bases between. CDR3 length: 14 residues. In DNA, the CDR3 is TGTGCCAGTAGTATAATCACAGGTGACAATGAGCAGTTCTTC. It specifies CASSIITGDNEQFF. Drawing the rest from reference TRBV19 and TRBJ2-1, the complete variable domain is DGGITQSPKYLFRKEGQNVTLSCEQNLNHDAMYWYRQDPGQGLRLIYYSQIVNDFQKGDIAEGYSVSREKKESFPLTVTSAQKNPTAFYLCASSIITGDNEQFFGPGTRLTVL.

The rearrangement links TRBV11-2 to TRBJ2-3, with TRBD1 as a possible D gene (6 bases). V gave up 2 bases and J gave up 6 bases, with 15 bases separating them. The CDR3 loop spans 15 amino acids. Germline CDR1 is SGHAT and CDR2 is FQNNGV. The CDR3 here is CASSLNRAMGDTQYF. The DNA of the CDR3 is TGTGCCAGCAGCTTAAACAGGGCGATGGGGGATACGCAGTATTTT.

This clone was seen only once. The chain is built from TRBV5-1 and TRBJ1-2, with 8 nucleotides matching TRBD1. Germline-derived CDR1 and CDR2 are SGHRS and YFSETQ. This CDR3 region has 14 residues. V trimming: 4 bases; J trimming: 8 bases; junction bases outside the gene matches: 10. The CDR3 DNA sequence: TGCGCCAGCAGCAGAGGTGCAGGGGGCGCCGGCTACACCTTC. Encoded protein: CASSRGAGGAGYTF.